This T cell receptor (beta chain) was obtained from a study of blood T cell repertoires in COVID-19. As for the study in general: Acute and convalescent COVID-19 specimens originated in the United States, Italy and Spain.

Per the study methods: How many nucleated cells were present was estimated from reference gene primer amplification. Libraries were prepared by immunoSEQ multiplex PCR; TCRdb keeps only in-frame clonotypes and omits some of them. The DNA gave D and trimming, while V, J and clone size come from that table. Of 110,000 to 150,000 clones in the sample, 84% were seen once. The CDR3 has 13 residues. Germline V gene sequence: CDR1 MDHEN, CDR2 SYDVKM. The V gene lost 2 bases and the J gene lost 1 base, with 4 bases spanning the gap. The sequencing input was peripheral blood. The source of this sequence is a human donor in a cohort sampled during active COVID-19. The chain joins TRBV28 to TRBJ2-3, with no clear D. CDR3 loop: CASSLPGTDTQYF. CDR3 in DNA: TGTGCCAGCAGTTTACCGGGCACAGATACGCAGTATTTT.